This T cell receptor beta chain is from a study of T-cell reconstitution after alpha-beta-depleted transplantation in children. V was cut by 0 bases and J by 3 bases, with 12 bases left in between. Germline V CDR1 and CDR2: KGHSH, LQKENI. This CDR3 comprises 16 residues. Library preparation (for TCRbeta) was performed with unique molecular identifiers. TCRdb reanalysed the PCR reads using MiXCR and keeps one entry per CDR3 protein. This table holds about 500,000 distinct CDR3 sequences, 32% found once. The sequencing here drew on PBMCs from the stem cell graft donor, taken from the stem cell graft. This receptor was identified in a human donor who donated a stem cell graft to a child with aplastic anemia. The V call is TRBV18, the J call TRBJ1-5, with D maybe TRBD1 (5 bases). The DNA for the CDR3 is TGTGCCAGCTCACCACCGGGAACAGGTTTCAATCAGCCCCAGCATTTT. This translates into CASSPPGTGFNQPQHF.